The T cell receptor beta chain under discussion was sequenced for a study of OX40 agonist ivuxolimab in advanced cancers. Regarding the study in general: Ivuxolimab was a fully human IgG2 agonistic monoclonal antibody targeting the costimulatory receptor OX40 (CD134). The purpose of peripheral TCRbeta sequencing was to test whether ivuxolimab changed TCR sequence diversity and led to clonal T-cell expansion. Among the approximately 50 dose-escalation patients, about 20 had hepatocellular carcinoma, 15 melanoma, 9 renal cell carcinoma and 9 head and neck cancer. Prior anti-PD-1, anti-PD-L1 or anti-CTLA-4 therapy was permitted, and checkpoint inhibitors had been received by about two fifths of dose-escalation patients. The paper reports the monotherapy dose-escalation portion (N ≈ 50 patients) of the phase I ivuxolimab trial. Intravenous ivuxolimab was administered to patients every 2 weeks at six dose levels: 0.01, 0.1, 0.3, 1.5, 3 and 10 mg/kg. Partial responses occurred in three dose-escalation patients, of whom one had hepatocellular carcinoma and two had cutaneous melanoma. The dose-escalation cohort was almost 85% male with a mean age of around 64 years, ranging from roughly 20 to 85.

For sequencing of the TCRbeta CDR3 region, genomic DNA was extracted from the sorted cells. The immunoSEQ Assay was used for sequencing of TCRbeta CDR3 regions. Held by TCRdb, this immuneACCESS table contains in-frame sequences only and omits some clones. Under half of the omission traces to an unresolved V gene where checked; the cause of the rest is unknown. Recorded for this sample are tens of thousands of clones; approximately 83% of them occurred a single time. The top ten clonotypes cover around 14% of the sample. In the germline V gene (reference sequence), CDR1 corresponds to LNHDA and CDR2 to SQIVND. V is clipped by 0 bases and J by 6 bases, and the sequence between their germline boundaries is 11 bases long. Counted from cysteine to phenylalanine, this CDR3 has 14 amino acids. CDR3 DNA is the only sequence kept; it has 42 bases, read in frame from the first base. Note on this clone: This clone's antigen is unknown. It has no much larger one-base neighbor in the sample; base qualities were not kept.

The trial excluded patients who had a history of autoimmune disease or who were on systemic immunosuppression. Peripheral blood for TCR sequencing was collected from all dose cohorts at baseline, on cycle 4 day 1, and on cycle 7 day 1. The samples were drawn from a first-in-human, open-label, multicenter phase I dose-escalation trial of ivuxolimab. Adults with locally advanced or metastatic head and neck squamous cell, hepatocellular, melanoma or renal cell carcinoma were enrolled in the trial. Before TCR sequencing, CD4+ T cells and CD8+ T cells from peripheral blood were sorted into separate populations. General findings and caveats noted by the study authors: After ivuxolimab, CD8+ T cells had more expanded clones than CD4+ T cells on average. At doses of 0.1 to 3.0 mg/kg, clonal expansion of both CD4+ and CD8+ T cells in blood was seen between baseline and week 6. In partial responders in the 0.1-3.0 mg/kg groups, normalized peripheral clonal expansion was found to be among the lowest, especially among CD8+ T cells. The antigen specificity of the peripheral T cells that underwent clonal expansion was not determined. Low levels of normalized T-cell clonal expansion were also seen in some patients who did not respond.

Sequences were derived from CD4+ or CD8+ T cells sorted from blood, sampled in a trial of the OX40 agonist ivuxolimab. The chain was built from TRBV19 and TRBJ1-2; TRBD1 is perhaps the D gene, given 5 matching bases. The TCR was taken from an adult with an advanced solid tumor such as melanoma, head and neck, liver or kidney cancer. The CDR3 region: CASSIDLGLDGYTF. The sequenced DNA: TGTGCCAGTAGTATAGATCTGGGGCTGGATGGCTACACCTTC.